A single sample gave rise to the 15 T cell receptor beta chains below, sequenced in a study of blood T cell repertoires in COVID-19. Assay: immunoSEQ multiplex PCR; the TCRdb copy retains only in-frame clones and omits some. The sample lists about 470,000 clones, roughly 87% occurring once. The sample was PBMCs or T cells enriched from blood (not recorded which). These receptors originate from a woman younger than 30 who had recovered from COVID-19.

The V gene is TRBV7-2, the J gene TRBJ1-2, with D hard to call. The ends were cut back, 0 bases at V and 12 bases at J, with 11 bases in the middle. From germline, CDR1 is SGHTA and CDR2 FQGNSA. The CDR3 is 12 amino acids. In DNA form, the CDR3 reads TGTGCCAGCAGCTTAGCACCCCTACGGGACACCTTC. Its protein product is CASSLAPLRDTF.

V usage is TRBV7-6 and J usage is TRBJ2-7, with 9 bases lining up with TRBD1. With V trimmed by 5 bases and J by 3 bases, 5 bases remained unmatched. Germline V gene lookup returns CDR1 SGHVS and CDR2 FNYEAQ. The CDR3 consists of 14 residues. CDR3 DNA sequence: TGTGCCAGCAGCCCACAGGGGGCGTTCTACGAGCAGTACTTC. As protein: CASSPQGAFYEQYF.

The rearrangement joins TRBV2 to TRBJ2-5, with 11 bases lining up with TRBD2. Germline V CDR1 and CDR2: SNHLY, FYNNEI. V lost 0 bases and J lost 0; bases outside the gene matches: 15. CDR3 length: 21 residues. The chain's CDR3 is CASSEAHIAGGIEGNQETQYF. The CDR3 nucleotides are TGTGCCAGCAGTGAAGCGCACATAGCGGGGGGGATCGAGGGTAACCAAGAGACCCAGTACTTC. The whole variable domain, remainder taken from reference TRBV2 and TRBJ2-5, is EPEVTQTPSHQVTQMGQEVILRCVPISNHLYFYWYRQILGQKVEFLVSFYNNEISEKSEIFDDQFSVERPDGSNFTLKIRSTKLEDSAMYFCASSEAHIAGGIEGNQETQYFGPGTRLLVL.

J is TRBJ1-2 and V is TRBV28; maybe TRBD1 (5 bases). Germline loops: CDR1 MDHEN, CDR2 SYDVKM. CDR3 length equals 15 residues. Trimming removed 3 bases at V and 6 bases at J, with 17 bases between. Here the CDR3 reads CASSFLGGKGDGYTF. Written as DNA, the CDR3 is TGTGCCAGCAGTTTTTTGGGGGGAAAGGGTGATGGCTACACCTTC.

This clone appeared once. The chain recombines TRBV19 with TRBJ1-1; weak D call: TRBD1 (5 bases). Trimming took off 3 bases at V and 1 base at J, with 12 bases between the two ends. Germline CDR1 is LNHDA and CDR2 is SQIVND (reference sequence). The CDR3 is made up of 15 amino acids. In DNA, the CDR3 is TGTGCCAGTAGTATGATCGGCAGGGAGAACACTGAAGCTTTCTTT. The encoded protein is CASSMIGRENTEAFF.

The CDR3 DNA reads as TGTGCCAGCAGCTGGGCGGGACAGGGGGCTGGAGATACGCAGTATTTT. It encodes CASSWAGQGAGDTQYF. The J gene is TRBJ2-3, the V gene TRBV7-2; 12 bases line up with TRBD1. The CDR3 extends over 16 amino acids. The germline V gene has CDR1 SGHTA and CDR2 FQGNSA. V lost 4 bases, J lost 5 bases, and 7 bases stayed unmatched.

The CDR3 sequence: CASRAVRERGAFF. Written as DNA, the CDR3 is TGTGCCAGCAGGGCCGTAAGAGAAAGAGGGGCTTTCTTT. This chain joins TRBV7-8 and TRBJ1-1; no clear D. Germline CDR1 reads SGHVS; CDR2 reads FQNEAQ. The CDR3 spans 13 residues. V was cut by 6 bases and J by 11 bases, with 19 bases left in between.

This clone appeared once. J is TRBJ2-1 and V is TRBV5-1; 8 nucleotides match TRBD2. CDR3 size: 15 residues. Germline V gene data show CDR1 as SGHRS and CDR2 as YFSETQ. V was clipped by 0 bases and J by 4 bases; unmatched bases: 3. The CDR3 region has the DNA TGCGCCAGCAGCTTGGGCCGGGGGGGTTACAATGAGCAGTTCTTC. Its translation is CASSLGRGGYNEQFF.

This chain uses TRBV14 with TRBJ2-2, with TRBD1 matching over 7 bases. The CDR3 has 14 amino acids. J was trimmed by 7 bases and V by 6 bases; bases with no gene match: 8. Germline V lookup: CDR1 SGHDN, CDR2 FVKESK. CDR3 amino acids: CASRTGISGGELFF. The CDR3 DNA follows: TGTGCCAGCAGGACAGGGATTTCCGGCGGGGAGCTGTTTTTT.

This clone was detected only once. This chain connects TRBV5-1 to TRBJ2-7, with 7 bases that match TRBD1. The CDR3 is 15 amino acids. J lost 5 bases, V lost 5 bases, and 13 bases had no gene match. Germline V gene data show CDR1 as SGHRS and CDR2 as YFSETQ. CDR3 in amino acids: CASRRTGTAMHEQYF. CDR3 sequence (DNA): TGCGCCAGCAGGCGCACCGGGACAGCAATGCACGAGCAGTACTTC.

This chain joins TRBV7-9 and TRBJ2-5, with 8 bases matching TRBD1. Germline CDR1 is SEHNR and CDR2 is FQNEAQ (reference sequence). CDR3 size: 13 residues. V dropped 4 bases and J dropped 4; count of bases not matched to a gene: 2. In DNA form, the CDR3 reads TGTGCCAGCAGCTGGACAGGGTCAGAGACCCAGTACTTC. Its protein product is CASSWTGSETQYF.

The chain links TRBV7-8 to TRBJ1-2; D is possibly TRBD1 (5 bases). Germline V gene sequence: CDR1 SGHVS, CDR2 FQNEAQ. Between the trimmed V and J ends, which lost 5 bases and 4 bases, there was a span of 8 bases. This CDR3 has 12 residues. The CDR3 region has the DNA TGTGCCAGCAGCGCTCAGGGCTATGGCTACACCTTC. It translates to CASSAQGYGYTF.

The sample holds one count of this clone. The chain links TRBV7-8 to TRBJ1-4; perhaps TRBD1 as D (6 bases). CDR3 length equals 15 residues. Trimming cost V 5 bases and J 7 bases, with 17 bases left between them. CDR1 SGHVS and CDR2 FQNEAQ come from the germline V gene. The CDR3 loop reads CASSTNRVGVEKLFF. The CDR3 nucleotides read TGTGCCAGCAGCACCAACAGGGTTGGAGTTGAAAAACTGTTTTTT.

V is TRBV11-2 and J is TRBJ1-1, with D maybe TRBD1 (5 bases). The CDR3 sequence is 16 residues long. Between the trimmed V and J ends, which lost 3 bases and 0 bases, there was a span of 14 bases. Looked up from germline, CDR1 is SGHAT and CDR2 is FQNNGV. For the CDR3, the DNA is TGTGCCAGCAGCTTCCGGACAAACCGAATGAACACTGAAGCTTTCTTT. It yields the protein CASSFRTNRMNTEAFF.

V and J are TRBV2 and TRBJ1-3; 9 nucleotides align to TRBD1. This CDR3 comprises 15 residues. Germline V gene data show CDR1 as SNHLY and CDR2 as FYNNEI. Trimming took 4 bases from V and 4 from J; bases not matched to a gene: 5. The DNA of the CDR3 is TGTGCCAGCAGTGTGGGACAGGGCCTAGGAAACACCATATATTTT. Amino acid sequence: CASSVGQGLGNTIYF. The full variable domain, its missing parts supplied by reference TRBV2 and TRBJ1-3, is EPEVTQTPSHQVTQMGQEVILRCVPISNHLYFYWYRQILGQKVEFLVSFYNNEISEKSEIFDDQFSVERPDGSNFTLKIRSTKLEDSAMYFCASSVGQGLGNTIYFGEGSWLTVV.